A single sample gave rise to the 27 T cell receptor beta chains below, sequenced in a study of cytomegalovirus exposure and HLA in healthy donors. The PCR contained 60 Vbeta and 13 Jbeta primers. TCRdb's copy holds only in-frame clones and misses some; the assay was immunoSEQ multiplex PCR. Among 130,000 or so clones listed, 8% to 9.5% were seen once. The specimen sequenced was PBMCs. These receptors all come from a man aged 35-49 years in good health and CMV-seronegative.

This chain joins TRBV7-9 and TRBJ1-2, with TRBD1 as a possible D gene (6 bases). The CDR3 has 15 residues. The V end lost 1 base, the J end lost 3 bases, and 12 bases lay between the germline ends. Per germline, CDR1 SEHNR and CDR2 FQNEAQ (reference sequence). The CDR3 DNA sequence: TGTGCCAGCAGCTTAGTCTTGCGGACAGACTATGGCTACACCTTC. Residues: CASSLVLRTDYGYTF.

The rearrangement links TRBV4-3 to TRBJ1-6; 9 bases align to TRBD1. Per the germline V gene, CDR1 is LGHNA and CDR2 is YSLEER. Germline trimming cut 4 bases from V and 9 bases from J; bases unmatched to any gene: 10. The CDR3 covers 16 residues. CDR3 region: CASSREPADRGSPLHF. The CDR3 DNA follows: TGCGCCAGCAGCCGAGAACCCGCGGACAGGGGTTCACCCCTCCACTTT.

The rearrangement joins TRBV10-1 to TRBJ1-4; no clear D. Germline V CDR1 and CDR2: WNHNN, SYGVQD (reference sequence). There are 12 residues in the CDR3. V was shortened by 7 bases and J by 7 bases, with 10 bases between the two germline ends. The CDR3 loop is CASNGEVEKLFF. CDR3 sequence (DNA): TGCGCCAGCAACGGGGAGGTTGAAAAACTGTTTTTT.

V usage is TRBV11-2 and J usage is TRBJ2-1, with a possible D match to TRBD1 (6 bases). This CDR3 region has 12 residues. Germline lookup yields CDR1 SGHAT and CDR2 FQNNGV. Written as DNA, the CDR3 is TGTGCTTCCACGGGACAAGACAATGAGCAGTTCTTC. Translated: CASTGQDNEQFF. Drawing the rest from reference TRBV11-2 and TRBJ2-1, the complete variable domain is EAGVAQSPRYKIIEKRQSVAFWCNPISGHATLYWYQQILGQGPKLLIQFQNNGVVDDSQLPKDRFSAERLKGVDSTLKIQPAKLEDSAVYLCASTGQDNEQFFGPGTRLTVL.

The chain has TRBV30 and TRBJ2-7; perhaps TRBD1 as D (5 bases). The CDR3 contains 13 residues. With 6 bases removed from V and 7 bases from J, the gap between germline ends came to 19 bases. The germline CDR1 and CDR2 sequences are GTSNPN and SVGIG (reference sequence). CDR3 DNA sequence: TGTGCCTGCTCTCGACAGCCTAGGCGGGAGCAGTACTTC. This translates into CACSRQPRREQYF.

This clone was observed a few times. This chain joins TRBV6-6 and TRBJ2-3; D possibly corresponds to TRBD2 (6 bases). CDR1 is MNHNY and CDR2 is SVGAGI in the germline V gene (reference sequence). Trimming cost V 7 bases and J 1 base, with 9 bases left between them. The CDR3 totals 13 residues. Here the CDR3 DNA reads TGTGCCAGCATTTGGGGGGGCACAGATACGCAGTATTTT. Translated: CASIWGGTDTQYF.

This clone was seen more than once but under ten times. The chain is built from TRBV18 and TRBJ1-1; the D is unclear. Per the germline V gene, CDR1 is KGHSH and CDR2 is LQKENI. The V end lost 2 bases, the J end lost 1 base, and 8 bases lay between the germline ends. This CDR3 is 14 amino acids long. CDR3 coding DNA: TGTGCCAGCTCACCAATCCCAGAGAACACTGAAGCTTTCTTT. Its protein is CASSPIPENTEAFF.

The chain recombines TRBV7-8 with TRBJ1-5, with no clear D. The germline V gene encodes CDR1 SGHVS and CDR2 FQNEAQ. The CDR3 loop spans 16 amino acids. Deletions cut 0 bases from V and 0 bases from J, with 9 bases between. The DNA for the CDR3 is TGTGCCAGCAGCTTAGCGCCCGGTTATAGCAATCAGCCCCAGCATTTT. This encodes CASSLAPGYSNQPQHF.

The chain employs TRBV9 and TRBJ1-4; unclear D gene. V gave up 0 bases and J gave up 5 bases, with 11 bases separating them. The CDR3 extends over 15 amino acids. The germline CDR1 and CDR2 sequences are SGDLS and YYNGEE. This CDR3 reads CASSVGGLINEKLFF. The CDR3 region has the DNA TGTGCCAGCAGCGTAGGAGGGTTGATCAATGAAAAACTGTTTTTT.

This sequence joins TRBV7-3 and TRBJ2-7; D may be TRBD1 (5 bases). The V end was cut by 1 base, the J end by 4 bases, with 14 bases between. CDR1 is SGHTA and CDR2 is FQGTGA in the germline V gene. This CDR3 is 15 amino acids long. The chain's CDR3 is CASSLRGGTGYEQYF. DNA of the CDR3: TGTGCCAGCAGCTTAAGGGGCGGAACAGGTTACGAGCAGTACTTC.

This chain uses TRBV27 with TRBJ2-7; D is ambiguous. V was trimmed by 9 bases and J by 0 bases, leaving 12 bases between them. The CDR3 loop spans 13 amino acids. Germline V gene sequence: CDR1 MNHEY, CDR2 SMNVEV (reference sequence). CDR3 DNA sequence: TGTGCCAGTGCACTCCGCAACTCCTACGAGCAGTACTTC. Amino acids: CASALRNSYEQYF.

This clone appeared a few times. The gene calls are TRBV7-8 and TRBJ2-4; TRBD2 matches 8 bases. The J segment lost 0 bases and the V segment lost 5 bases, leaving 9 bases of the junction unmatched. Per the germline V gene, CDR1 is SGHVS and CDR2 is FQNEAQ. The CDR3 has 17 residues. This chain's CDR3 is CASSHLAGQIAKNIQYF. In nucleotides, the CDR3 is TGTGCCAGCAGCCACCTAGCGGGCCAAATAGCCAAAAACATTCAGTACTTC.

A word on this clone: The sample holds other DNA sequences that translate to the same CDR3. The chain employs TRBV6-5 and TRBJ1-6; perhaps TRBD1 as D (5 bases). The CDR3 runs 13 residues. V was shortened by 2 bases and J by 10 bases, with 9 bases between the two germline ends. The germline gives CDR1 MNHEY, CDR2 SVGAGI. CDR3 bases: TGTGCCAGCAGTTACAGGGGAAACTCACCCCTCCACTTT. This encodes CASSYRGNSPLHF.

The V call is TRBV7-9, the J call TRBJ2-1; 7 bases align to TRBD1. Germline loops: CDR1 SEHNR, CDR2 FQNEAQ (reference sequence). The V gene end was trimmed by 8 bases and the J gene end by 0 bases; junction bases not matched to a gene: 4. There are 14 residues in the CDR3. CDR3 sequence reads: CASRRTGSYNEQFF. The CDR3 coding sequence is TGTGCCAGCCGGAGGACAGGCTCCTACAATGAGCAGTTCTTC.

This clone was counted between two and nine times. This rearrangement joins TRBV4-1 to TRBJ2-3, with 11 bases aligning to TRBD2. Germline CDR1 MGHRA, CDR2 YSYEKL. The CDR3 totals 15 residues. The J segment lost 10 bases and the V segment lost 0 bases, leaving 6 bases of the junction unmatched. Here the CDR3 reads CASSQEPSGGSAQYF. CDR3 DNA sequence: TGCGCCAGCAGCCAAGAGCCTAGCGGGGGGAGTGCGCAGTATTTT.

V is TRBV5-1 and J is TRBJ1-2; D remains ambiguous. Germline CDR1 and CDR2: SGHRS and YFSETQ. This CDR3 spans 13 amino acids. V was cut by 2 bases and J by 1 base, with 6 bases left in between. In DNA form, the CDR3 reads TGCGCCAGCAGCTTCGCCAGTAACTATGGCTACACCTTC. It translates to CASSFASNYGYTF.

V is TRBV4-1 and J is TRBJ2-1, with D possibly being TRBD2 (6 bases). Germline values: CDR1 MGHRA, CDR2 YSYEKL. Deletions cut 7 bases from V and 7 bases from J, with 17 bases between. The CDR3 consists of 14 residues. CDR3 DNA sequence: TGCGCCAGCACCTGGGTCGATGGGGGGAATGAGCAGTTCTTC. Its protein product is CASTWVDGGNEQFF.

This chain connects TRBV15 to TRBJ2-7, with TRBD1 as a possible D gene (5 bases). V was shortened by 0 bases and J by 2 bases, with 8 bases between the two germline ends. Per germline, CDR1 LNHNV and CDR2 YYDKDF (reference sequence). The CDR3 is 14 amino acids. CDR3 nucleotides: TGTGCCACCAGCAGAGATCTGGACACCTACGAGCAGTACTTC. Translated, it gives CATSRDLDTYEQYF.

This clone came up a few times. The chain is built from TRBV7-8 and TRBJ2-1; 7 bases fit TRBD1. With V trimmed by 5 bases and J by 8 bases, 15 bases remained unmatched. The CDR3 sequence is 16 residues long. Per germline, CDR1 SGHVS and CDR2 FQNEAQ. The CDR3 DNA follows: TGTGCCAGCAGCCCCCGGGTAGGGGGCGCGAATGATGAGCAGTTCTTC. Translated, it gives CASSPRVGGANDEQFF.

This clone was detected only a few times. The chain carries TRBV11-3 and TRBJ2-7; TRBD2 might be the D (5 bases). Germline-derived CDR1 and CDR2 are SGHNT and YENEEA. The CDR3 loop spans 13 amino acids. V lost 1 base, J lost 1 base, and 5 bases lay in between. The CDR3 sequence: CASSLGGSYEQYF. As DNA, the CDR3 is TGTGCCAGCAGCTTAGGAGGGTCCTACGAGCAGTACTTC.

CDR3 bases: TGCGCCAGCAGCCCCCAACCGGGGGGGGAGCAGTACTTC. It codes for CASSPQPGGEQYF. The chain combines TRBV4-3 with TRBJ2-7, with 8 positions matching TRBD2. With V trimmed by 4 bases and J by 7 bases, 6 bases remained unmatched. The CDR3 is made up of 13 amino acids. Per the germline V gene, CDR1 is LGHNA and CDR2 is YSLEER.

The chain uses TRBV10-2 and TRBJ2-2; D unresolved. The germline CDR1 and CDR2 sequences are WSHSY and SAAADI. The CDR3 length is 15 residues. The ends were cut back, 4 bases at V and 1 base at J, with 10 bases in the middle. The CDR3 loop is CASSGQTENTGELFF. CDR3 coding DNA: TGCGCCAGCAGTGGGCAGACTGAGAACACCGGGGAGCTGTTTTTT.

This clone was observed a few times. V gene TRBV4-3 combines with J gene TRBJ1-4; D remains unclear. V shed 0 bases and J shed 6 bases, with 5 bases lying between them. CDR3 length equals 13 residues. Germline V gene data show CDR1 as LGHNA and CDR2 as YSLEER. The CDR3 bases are TGCGCCAGCAGCCAAGATCGGGATGAAAAACTGTTTTTT. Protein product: CASSQDRDEKLFF.

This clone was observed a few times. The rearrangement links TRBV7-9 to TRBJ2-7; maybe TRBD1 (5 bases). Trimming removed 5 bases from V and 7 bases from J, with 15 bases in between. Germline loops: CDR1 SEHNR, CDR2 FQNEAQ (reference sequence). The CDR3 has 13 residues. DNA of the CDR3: TGTGCCAGCAGCAAGGGGTCTATTAAAGAGCAGTACTTC. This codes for CASSKGSIKEQYF. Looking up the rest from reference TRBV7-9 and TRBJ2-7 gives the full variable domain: DTGVSQNPRHKITKRGQNVTFRCDPISEHNRLYWYRQTLGQGPEFLTYFQNEAQLEKSRLLSDRFSAERPKGSFSTLEIQRTEQGDSAMYLCASSKGSIKEQYFGPGTRLTVT.

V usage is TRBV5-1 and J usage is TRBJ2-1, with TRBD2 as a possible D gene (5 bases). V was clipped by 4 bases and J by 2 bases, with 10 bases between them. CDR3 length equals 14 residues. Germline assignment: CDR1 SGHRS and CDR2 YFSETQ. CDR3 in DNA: TGCGCCAGCAGCAGTCGGGAACCCTACAATGAGCAGTTCTTC. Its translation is CASSSREPYNEQFF.

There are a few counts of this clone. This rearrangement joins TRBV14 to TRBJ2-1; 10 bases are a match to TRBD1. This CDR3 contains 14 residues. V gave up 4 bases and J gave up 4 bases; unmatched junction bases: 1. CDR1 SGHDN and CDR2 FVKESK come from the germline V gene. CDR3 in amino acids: CASSRDRGYNEQFF. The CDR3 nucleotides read TGTGCCAGCAGCCGGGACAGGGGTTACAATGAGCAGTTCTTC.

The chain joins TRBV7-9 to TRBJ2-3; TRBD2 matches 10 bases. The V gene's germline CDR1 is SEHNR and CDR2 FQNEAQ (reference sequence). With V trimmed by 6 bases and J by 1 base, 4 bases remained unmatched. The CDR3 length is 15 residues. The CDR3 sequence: CASRSTSGGTDTQYF. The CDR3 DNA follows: TGTGCCAGCAGATCCACTAGCGGGGGCACAGATACGCAGTATTTT.